This T cell receptor beta chain is from a study of identical twins. Study observations and caveats: Possibly, invariant MAIT and iNKT cells partly confounded zero-insertion analyses. Recombination models fit unrelated individuals' TCR alpha sharing but underestimated twins'. Twin-shared out-of-frame alpha sequences were enriched for low generation probability.

Template switching added a universal primer binding site, and final cDNA carried unique molecular identifiers. TCRdb ran MiXCR on the 5' RACE reads and lists one entry per CDR3 protein. The data contain about 1.7 million distinct CDR3 sequences, more than 30% of them singletons. This clonotype has more than one count but fewer than ten. Antigen unknown. From germline, CDR1 is SGHTA and CDR2 FQGNSA. This CDR3 is 16 amino acids long. V lost 4 bases to trimming and J lost 1 base; unmatched junction nucleotides: 8. J is TRBJ2-3 and V is TRBV7-2; 7 bases line up with TRBD2. The sample taken for sequencing was cord blood. This TCR was recovered from a newborn girl in good health. The CDR3 DNA reads as TGTGCCAGCAGCTCCCACTTACGGGGGGGCACAGATACGCAGTATTTT. Protein: CASSSHLRGGTDTQYF.